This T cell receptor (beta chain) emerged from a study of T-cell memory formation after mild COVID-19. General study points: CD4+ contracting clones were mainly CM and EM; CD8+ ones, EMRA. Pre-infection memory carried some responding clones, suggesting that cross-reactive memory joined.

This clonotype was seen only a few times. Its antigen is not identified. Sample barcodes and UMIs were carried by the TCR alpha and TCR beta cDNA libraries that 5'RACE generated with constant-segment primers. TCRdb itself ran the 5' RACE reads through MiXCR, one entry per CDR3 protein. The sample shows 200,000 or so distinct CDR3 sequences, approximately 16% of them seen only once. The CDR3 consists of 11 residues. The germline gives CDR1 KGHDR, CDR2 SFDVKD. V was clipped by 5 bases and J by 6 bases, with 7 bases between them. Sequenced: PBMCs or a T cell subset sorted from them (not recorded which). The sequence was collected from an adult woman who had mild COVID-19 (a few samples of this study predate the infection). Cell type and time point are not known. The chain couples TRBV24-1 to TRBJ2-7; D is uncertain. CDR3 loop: CATSGSPEQYF. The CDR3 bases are TGTGCCACCAGTGGTTCCCCCGAGCAGTACTTC.